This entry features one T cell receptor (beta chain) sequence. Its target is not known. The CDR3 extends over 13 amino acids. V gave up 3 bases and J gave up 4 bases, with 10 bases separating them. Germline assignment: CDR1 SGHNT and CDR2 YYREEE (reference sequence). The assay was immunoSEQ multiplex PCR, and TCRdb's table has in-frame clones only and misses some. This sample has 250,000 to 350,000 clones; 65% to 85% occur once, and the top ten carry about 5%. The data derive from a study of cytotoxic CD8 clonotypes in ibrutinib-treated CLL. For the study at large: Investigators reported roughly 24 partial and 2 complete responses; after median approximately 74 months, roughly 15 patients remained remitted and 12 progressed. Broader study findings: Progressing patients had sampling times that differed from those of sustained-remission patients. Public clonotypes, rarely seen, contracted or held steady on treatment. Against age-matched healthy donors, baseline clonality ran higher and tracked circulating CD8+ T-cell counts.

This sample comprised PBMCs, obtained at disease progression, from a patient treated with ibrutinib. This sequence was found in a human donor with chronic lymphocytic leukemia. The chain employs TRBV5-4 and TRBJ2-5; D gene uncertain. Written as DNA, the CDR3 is TGTGCCAGCAGCTCCTTGGCATCAGAGACCCAGTACTTC. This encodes CASSSLASETQYF.